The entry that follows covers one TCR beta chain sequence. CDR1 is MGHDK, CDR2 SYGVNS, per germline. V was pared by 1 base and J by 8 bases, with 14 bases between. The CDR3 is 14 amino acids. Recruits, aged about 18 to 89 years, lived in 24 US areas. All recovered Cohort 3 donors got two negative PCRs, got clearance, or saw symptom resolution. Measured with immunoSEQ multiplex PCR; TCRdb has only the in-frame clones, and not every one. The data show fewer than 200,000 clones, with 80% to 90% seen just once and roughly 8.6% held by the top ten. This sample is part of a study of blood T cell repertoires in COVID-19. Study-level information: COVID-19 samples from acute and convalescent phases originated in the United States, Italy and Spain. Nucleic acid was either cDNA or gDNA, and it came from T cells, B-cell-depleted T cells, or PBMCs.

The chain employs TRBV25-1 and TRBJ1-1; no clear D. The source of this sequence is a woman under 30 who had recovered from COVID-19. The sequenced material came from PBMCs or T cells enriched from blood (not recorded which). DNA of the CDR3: TGTGCCAGCAGTGAATCTAGTAGGCCTAGGGAAGCTTTCTTT. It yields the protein CASSESSRPREAFF.